Below are 23 T cell receptor beta chains sequenced from a single sample in a study of Tregs in tolerant kidney transplant recipients. Data came from immunoSEQ multiplex PCR; TCRdb stores just in-frame clones and leaves some out. The sample contains approximately 65,000 clones, less than 90% of which appear only once. Input material: CD4+ T cells from blood. All receptors derive from a human donor in good health.

The chain carries TRBV18 and TRBJ1-1, with 11 bases aligning to TRBD1. The CDR3 spans 15 residues. Germline V gives CDR1 KGHSH, CDR2 LQKENI. V lost 3 bases, J lost 3 bases, and 3 bases stayed unmatched. The CDR3 loop is CASSPPGQGDTEAFF. The DNA for the CDR3 is TGTGCCAGCTCACCGCCGGGACAGGGGGACACTGAAGCTTTCTTT.

This clone was seen a handful of times. This chain uses TRBV11-3 with TRBJ2-1, with 9 nucleotides matching TRBD2. Germline V gene sequence: CDR1 SGHNT, CDR2 YENEEA. V shed 1 base, J shed 6 bases, and the junction held 4 bases outside the gene matches. The CDR3 contains 15 residues. The CDR3 nucleotides read TGTGCCAGCAGCTTAGTCCTGCGGGAGGGCAATGAGCAGTTCTTC. Translated: CASSLVLREGNEQFF.

The chain has TRBV7-6 and TRBJ2-7, with D tentatively TRBD2 (5 bases). V dropped 5 bases and J dropped 5 bases, with 10 bases sitting between them. CDR1 and CDR2 from the germline V gene are SGHVS and FNYEAQ. This CDR3 spans 12 amino acids. CDR3 DNA sequence: TGTGCCAGCAGCCCGGCGGGTCACGAGCAGTACTTC. As protein: CASSPAGHEQYF.

The chain has TRBV11-3 and TRBJ2-7; 11 positions match TRBD2. Germline V gives CDR1 SGHNT, CDR2 YENEEA. This CDR3 has 14 residues. Unmatched junction bases numbered 6, after V lost 5 bases and J lost 6 bases. CDR3 region: CASSTGTSGIEQYF. The CDR3 nucleotides read TGTGCCAGCAGCACCGGGACTAGCGGTATCGAGCAGTACTTC.

The chain uses TRBV6-4 and TRBJ1-1; D gene unclear. From germline, CDR1 is MRHNA and CDR2 SNTAGT. The CDR3 totals 13 residues. Trimming removed 2 bases from V and 3 bases from J, with 7 bases in between. The CDR3 loop is CASSDSYDTEAFF. The DNA of the CDR3 is TGTGCCAGCAGTGACAGTTACGACACTGAAGCTTTCTTT.

The V and J genes are TRBV19 and TRBJ1-1, with a tentative D call TRBD1 (5 bases). The V and J ends lost 6 bases and 6 bases respectively, with 14 bases between them. The CDR3 totals 13 residues. Germline values: CDR1 LNHDA, CDR2 SQIVND (reference sequence). Written as DNA, the CDR3 is TGTGCCAGTAGCCGAGGGGTGGGCTCTGAAGCTTTCTTT. This codes for CASSRGVGSEAFF.

The rearrangement joins TRBV29-1 to TRBJ2-5, with 7 nucleotides matching TRBD1. V shed 1 base and J 7 bases; nucleotides not matched to a gene: 9. The CDR3 has 14 amino acids. Germline CDR1 is SQVTM and CDR2 is ANQGSEA. The CDR3 loop reads CSVEANTGVGTQYF. CDR3 sequence (DNA): TGCAGCGTTGAAGCCAATACAGGGGTCGGGACCCAGTACTTC.

This clone was detected many times. The rearrangement uses TRBV30 and TRBJ1-1; tentatively, D is TRBD1 (5 bases). The V and J ends lost 2 bases and 9 bases respectively, with 16 bases between them. The CDR3 sequence is 13 residues long. The V gene's germline CDR1 is GTSNPN and CDR2 SVGIG (reference sequence). The CDR3 spells CAWSLGPRGKAFF. The CDR3 nucleotides are TGTGCCTGGAGTCTCGGGCCTCGGGGGAAAGCTTTCTTT. The full variable domain, in which reference TRBV30 and TRBJ1-1 provide the parts outside the CDR3, is SQTIHQWPATLVQPVGSPLSLECTVEGTSNPNLYWYRQAAGRGLQLLFYSVGIGQISSEVPQNLSASRPQDRQFILSSKKLLLSDSGFYLCAWSLGPRGKAFFGQGTRLTVV.

This clone was counted only a few times. The gene calls are TRBV6-5 and TRBJ2-1, with 10 bases that match TRBD2. Germline trimming cut 6 bases from V and 7 bases from J; bases unmatched to any gene: 9. The CDR3 is 15 amino acids. Germline V gene lookup returns CDR1 MNHEY and CDR2 SVGAGI. CDR3 sequence reads: CASSGQRGGWNEQFF. The DNA of the CDR3 is TGTGCCAGCAGCGGTCAGCGGGGGGGCTGGAATGAGCAGTTCTTC.

The V call is TRBV5-1, the J call TRBJ2-3; perhaps TRBD1 as D (6 bases). V lost 0 bases and J lost 5, with 10 bases in between. This CDR3 has 14 amino acids. Germline CDR1 reads SGHRS; CDR2 reads YFSETQ. The CDR3 DNA reads as TGCGCCAGCAGCTTGGCCCAACAGGGAGATACGCAGTATTTT. Translated, it gives CASSLAQQGDTQYF.

The genes are TRBV5-5 and TRBJ1-4; perhaps TRBD1 as D (6 bases). The CDR3 runs to 16 residues. Trimming left V 2 bases short and J 8 bases short, with 19 bases between. The germline gives CDR1 SGHKS, CDR2 YYEKEE (reference sequence). CDR3 in amino acids: CASSFSLGQFREKLFF. Written as DNA, the CDR3 is TGTGCCAGCAGCTTCTCCCTCGGACAGTTTAGGGAAAAACTGTTTTTT.

V is TRBV5-1 and J is TRBJ1-3; 9 bases line up with TRBD1. The CDR3 has 18 residues. J was trimmed by 3 bases and V by 1 base; bases with no gene match: 11. Per the germline V gene, CDR1 is SGHRS and CDR2 is YFSETQ. CDR3 protein: CASSLYRDRDEGGNTIYF. Here the CDR3 DNA reads TGCGCCAGCAGCTTGTATCGGGACAGGGACGAAGGTGGAAACACCATATATTTT.

V usage is TRBV15 and J usage is TRBJ1-6; D may be TRBD1 (6 bases). Germline CDR1 reads LNHNV; CDR2 reads YYDKDF (reference sequence). The CDR3 spans 13 residues. V lost 4 bases, J lost 8 bases, and 9 bases lay in between. CDR3 sequence: CATSNRQDSPLHF. DNA of the CDR3: TGTGCCACCAGCAATCGACAGGATTCACCCCTCCACTTT.

This chain links TRBV9 with TRBJ2-1; 8 nucleotides align to TRBD2. V shed 1 base, J shed 0 bases, and the junction held 3 bases outside the gene matches. The CDR3 spans 16 residues. Germline values: CDR1 SGDLS, CDR2 YYNGEE. The CDR3 region is CASSVISGSSYNEQFF. Written as DNA, the CDR3 is TGTGCCAGCAGCGTAATAAGCGGGAGCTCCTACAATGAGCAGTTCTTC.

This chain uses TRBV11-2 with TRBJ2-3; 7 positions match TRBD1. Per the germline V gene, CDR1 is SGHAT and CDR2 is FQNNGV. V was clipped by 6 bases and J by 6 bases; unmatched bases: 3. This CDR3 has 12 amino acids. The CDR3, as DNA: TGTGCCAGCAGGCAGACAGGGGATACGCAGTATTTT. Its protein product is CASRQTGDTQYF.

The genes are TRBV11-2 and TRBJ1-2, with D maybe TRBD1 (5 bases). The V end lost 1 base, the J end lost 6 bases, and 9 bases lay between the germline ends. The CDR3 runs to 13 residues. Germline loops: CDR1 SGHAT, CDR2 FQNNGV. Written as DNA, the CDR3 is TGTGCCAGCAGCTTAGCAGGGACTGATGGCTACACCTTC. This codes for CASSLAGTDGYTF.

This clone appeared a few times. The same CDR3 arises from other DNA sequences in this sample as well. The chain carries TRBV7-2 and TRBJ2-7, with D maybe TRBD1 (5 bases). The CDR3 spans 13 residues. V was pared by 3 bases and J by 7 bases, with 13 bases between. Germline CDR1 SGHTA, CDR2 FQGNSA. The CDR3 DNA follows: TGTGCCAGCAGCTTGGGGCGGCTTTCTGAGCAGTACTTC. Its translation is CASSLGRLSEQYF.

The chain uses TRBV7-2 and TRBJ1-2; perhaps TRBD1 as D (6 bases). Germline V lookup: CDR1 SGHTA, CDR2 FQGNSA. This CDR3 comprises 15 residues. V was shortened by 1 base and J by 0 bases, with 9 bases between the two germline ends. The CDR3 region is CASSLGRGPNYGYTF. In nucleotides, the CDR3 is TGTGCCAGCAGCTTAGGCAGGGGACCTAACTATGGCTACACCTTC.

V usage is TRBV4-3 and J usage is TRBJ2-7; TRBD2 aligns across 8 bases. Germline CDR1 is LGHNA and CDR2 is YSLEER. This CDR3 is 20 amino acids long. After removal of 0 bases from V and 2 bases from J, the junction contained 18 bases not matched to a gene. As DNA, the CDR3 is TGCGCCAGCAGCCAAGATAGAAGCGGGAGAAGTTTTCGGACAGCCTACGAGCAGTACTTC. Protein product: CASSQDRSGRSFRTAYEQYF.

The J gene is TRBJ2-5, the V gene TRBV9; TRBD2 agrees at 13 bases. The CDR3 runs 16 residues. The germline CDR1 and CDR2 sequences are SGDLS and YYNGEE. After removal of 3 bases from V and 1 base from J, the junction contained 3 bases not matched to a gene. The CDR3 sequence is CASSAGLAGTQETQYF. CDR3 in DNA: TGTGCCAGCAGCGCGGGACTAGCGGGGACCCAAGAGACCCAGTACTTC.

The CDR3 is CASNGLARETQYF. CDR3 DNA: TGCGCCAGCAACGGACTAGCGAGGGAGACCCAGTACTTC. The J gene is TRBJ2-5, the V gene TRBV5-1, with TRBD2 matching over 9 bases. Losses at the gene ends were 6 bases for V and 5 bases for J; bases not matched to a gene: 5. Germline assignment: CDR1 SGHRS and CDR2 YFSETQ. The CDR3 is made up of 13 amino acids.

This clone was counted once. The chain has TRBV6-5 and TRBJ2-1, with D tentatively TRBD2 (9 bases). This CDR3 has 16 residues. The ends were cut back, 0 bases at V and 15 bases at J, with 24 bases in the middle. Germline CDR1 is MNHEY and CDR2 is SVGAGI. The CDR3 coding sequence is TGTGCCAGCAGTTACTCCCGGACTAGCGCAGGGGGCATACCGTTCTTC. This gives the protein CASSYSRTSAGGIPFF.

CDR3 coding DNA: TGCAGCGTTGCGAAGGGGGGAGTGGGCACAGATACGCAGTATTTT. This encodes CSVAKGGVGTDTQYF. This rearrangement joins TRBV29-1 to TRBJ2-3; D tentatively reads TRBD1 or TRBD2 (6 bases each). V dropped 4 bases and J dropped 1 base, with 15 bases sitting between them. CDR3 length: 15 residues. CDR1 is SQVTM, CDR2 ANQGSEA, per germline.